The 13 T cell receptor beta chains below were found in one sample sequenced in a study of blood T cell repertoires in COVID-19. This table comes from immunoSEQ multiplex PCR, and its TCRdb copy is limited to in-frame clones, with some not included. The top ten hold under 4.5% of the sample, which has around 140,000 clones, more than 85% seen once. Sequences were obtained from peripheral blood. These receptors all come from a man between 60 and 70 years old with COVID-19, enrolled during active disease.

The chain couples TRBV6-5 to TRBJ1-2; tentative D call: TRBD1 (6 bases). Trimming removed 6 bases from V and 0 bases from J, with 14 bases in between. The CDR3 runs 15 residues. Germline lookup yields CDR1 MNHEY and CDR2 SVGAGI. The CDR3 reads CASSPRTEANYGYTF. The CDR3 bases are TGTGCCAGCAGCCCCCGGACAGAAGCTAACTATGGCTACACCTTC.

The chain employs TRBV29-1 and TRBJ1-2; TRBD1 might be the D (6 bases). Germline V gene sequence: CDR1 SQVTM, CDR2 ANQGSEA. V lost 3 bases to trimming and J lost 5 bases, with 13 bases between them. The CDR3 is 13 amino acids. The CDR3 DNA reads as TGCAGCGTTGATTCAGGGGCAGGGTATGGCTACACCTTC. It is translated as CSVDSGAGYGYTF.

This clone has just a few counts. Additional DNA sequences in this sample encode the identical CDR3. The chain couples TRBV9 to TRBJ1-6, with D hard to call. Germline assignment: CDR1 SGDLS and CDR2 YYNGEE. The CDR3 extends over 16 amino acids. The V end was cut by 0 bases, the J end by 0 bases, with 7 bases between. The CDR3: CASSVEPSSYNSPLHF. CDR3 bases: TGTGCCAGCAGCGTAGAGCCGAGCTCCTATAATTCACCCCTCCACTTT.

The J gene is TRBJ1-6, the V gene TRBV9; 9 bases agree with TRBD1. V was clipped by 4 bases and J by 8 bases; unmatched bases: 7. Germline V CDR1 and CDR2: SGDLS, YYNGEE. The CDR3 is made up of 15 amino acids. The CDR3 coding sequence is TGTGCCAGCAGCCCGGGACAGGGCAAAGATTCACCCCTCCACTTT. Translated, it gives CASSPGQGKDSPLHF.

The CDR3 protein is CASLAGPTLPRIKNIQYF. The DNA of the CDR3 is TGTGCCAGCCTAGCGGGGCCCACATTACCGAGAATCAAAAACATTCAGTACTTC. The chain is built from TRBV11-2 and TRBJ2-4; 9 bases are a match to TRBD2. The CDR3 is 18 residues long. J lost 3 bases, V lost 8 bases, and 17 bases had no gene match. In germline, CDR1 is SGHAT, CDR2 FQNNGV.

V is TRBV3-1 (or the pseudogene TRBV3-2) and J is TRBJ2-5; D remains ambiguous. The CDR3 spans 12 residues. Trimming cost V 4 bases and J 3 bases, with 6 bases left between them. Germline V gene lookup returns CDR1 LGHDT and CDR2 YNNKEL (reference sequence). The CDR3 here is CASSLQKETQYF. CDR3 DNA: TGTGCCAGCAGCCTACAAAAAGAGACCCAGTACTTC.

CDR3 DNA sequence: TGTGCCAGCAGCGTAGAGGGGCAGGGCTCCTACAATGAGCAGTTCTTC. It translates to CASSVEGQGSYNEQFF. This chain uses TRBV9 with TRBJ2-1, with D perhaps matching TRBD1 (5 bases). This CDR3 has 16 amino acids. Germline V gene lookup returns CDR1 SGDLS and CDR2 YYNGEE. With 0 bases removed from V and 0 bases from J, the gap between germline ends came to 10 bases.

This clone was recorded once. This chain uses TRBV3-1 (or the pseudogene TRBV3-2) with TRBJ1-1; 7 bases are a match to TRBD1. Germline assignment: CDR1 LGHDT and CDR2 YNNKEL (reference sequence). V lost 2 bases and J lost 4; bases outside the gene matches: 7. The CDR3 length is 15 residues. This CDR3 is CASSQQTRGATEAFF. The CDR3 DNA is TGTGCCAGCAGCCAACAAACCAGGGGGGCCACTGAAGCTTTCTTT.

The chain carries TRBV2 and TRBJ2-6; D is possibly TRBD1 (5 bases). CDR3 length equals 15 residues. CDR1 is SNHLY and CDR2 is FYNNEI in the germline V gene. Trimming took 3 bases from V and 3 from J, leaving 9 bases between them. CDR3 bases: TGTGCCAGCAGTGATTGGGGCGGTGGGGCCAACGTCCTGACTTTC. The encoded protein is CASSDWGGGANVLTF. Looking up the rest from reference TRBV2 and TRBJ2-6 gives the full variable domain: EPEVTQTPSHQVTQMGQEVILRCVPISNHLYFYWYRQILGQKVEFLVSFYNNEISEKSEIFDDQFSVERPDGSNFTLKIRSTKLEDSAMYFCASSDWGGGANVLTFGAGSRLTVL.

The rearrangement uses TRBV4-1 and TRBJ2-5, with TRBD1 identical over 7 bases. CDR3 length: 14 amino acids. J lost 3 bases, V lost 3 bases, and 4 bases had no gene match. Germline assignment: CDR1 MGHRA and CDR2 YSYEKL. CDR3 coding DNA: TGCGCCAGCAGCCAGACCACAGGGGAAGAGACCCAGTACTTC. Its protein is CASSQTTGEETQYF.

The J gene is TRBJ1-2, the V gene TRBV6-2 or TRBV6-3; 7 positions agree with TRBD1. CDR3 length: 13 amino acids. V lost 6 bases, J lost 0 bases, and 1 base stayed unmatched. From germline, CDR1 is MNHEY and CDR2 SVGEGT. The CDR3, as DNA: TGTGCCAGCAGCGACAGGGCTAACTATGGCTACACCTTC. Encoded protein: CASSDRANYGYTF.

The V gene is TRBV6-4, the J gene TRBJ2-2, with 10 bases identical to TRBD1. CDR1 and CDR2 (germline): MRHNA, SNTAGT. Unmatched junction bases numbered 4, after V lost 8 bases and J lost 4 bases. This CDR3 contains 14 residues. The CDR3 loop is CASRDRGGTGELFF. The DNA of the CDR3 is TGTGCCAGCCGGGACAGGGGAGGCACCGGGGAGCTGTTTTTT.

This chain uses TRBV7-2 with TRBJ1-6, with 7 bases that match TRBD1. Germline loops: CDR1 SGHTA, CDR2 FQGNSA. V shed 2 bases, J shed 7 bases, and the junction held 5 bases outside the gene matches. This CDR3 is built from 15 residues. The CDR3, as DNA: TGTGCCAGCAGCTTAACACGGGACAGCAATTCACCCCTCCACTTT. This sequence encodes CASSLTRDSNSPLHF. Full variable domain (missing parts from reference TRBV7-2 and TRBJ1-6): GAGVSQSPSNKVTEKGKDVELRCDPISGHTALYWYRQSLGQGLEFLIYFQGNSAPDKSGLPSDRFSAERTGGSVSTLTIQRTQQEDSAVYLCASSLTRDSNSPLHFGNGTRLTVT.